A selection of T cell receptor beta chains follows, all from one sample in a study of T cell repertoires in cytomegalovirus infection. Via MiXCR, TCRdb re-called the reads, giving one row per CDR3 protein. The sample shows 800,000 to 950,000 distinct CDR3 sequences, around a third of them seen only once. Antigens of these TCRs are unknown. The sequencing here drew on cultured CD8+ T cells from PBMCs, taken from culture after CMV antigen stimulation. The source is a human donor in good health (CMV status not recorded). Some clones in this sample may be carry-over from other donors' samples. The CDR3 runs from the conserved cysteine through the conserved F or W. D genes are given only for firm matches. Clone size is not always given. Where it is, it says once, few, many or a class for expanded clones.

j_call v_call d_call clone_size cdr3_aa cdr3_nt
TRBJ1-5 TRBV28 NA few CASTIPPGTTNFLSNQPQHF TGTGCCAGCACTATTCCCCCCGGGACTACTAATTTCCTGAGCAATCAGCCCCAGCATTTT
TRBJ1-1 TRBV5-6 NA few CASSPGWPAEAFF TGTGCCAGCAGCCCCGGTTGGCCAGCCGAAGCTTTCTTT
TRBJ2-1 TRBV2 NA few CASSPGGNGDYNEQFF TGTGCCAGCAGTCCCGGGGGTAACGGCGATTACAATGAGCAGTTCTTC
TRBJ2-7 TRBV6-1 NA NA CASSFRDFISYEQYF TGTGCCAGCAGTTTCCGGGACTTTATCTCCTACGAGCAGTACTTC
TRBJ1-2 TRBV27 NA NA CASSLSGRQLRYGYTF TGTGCCAGCAGTTTATCGGGGAGACAGCTCCGCTATGGCTACACCTTC
TRBJ1-2 TRBV7-9 NA few CASSDTGQRSF TGTGCCAGCAGCGACACAGGGCAAAGGTCCTTC
TRBJ2-1 TRBV4-3 NA NA CASSQDSRGYNEQFF TGCGCCAGCAGCCAAGATAGTCGGGGCTACAATGAGCAGTTCTTC
TRBJ1-3 TRBV12-3/TRBV12-4 NA few CASMEGTGNTIYF TGTGCCAGCATGGAAGGAACTGGAAACACCATATATTTT
TRBJ2-7 TRBV10-3 TRBD2 NA CAILVTRTSGSYEQYF TGTGCCATCCTCGTTACCCGGACTAGCGGGAGCTACGAGCAGTACTTC
TRBJ2-1 TRBV6-5 TRBD2 NA CASSYSFLAGGHIEQFF TGTGCCAGCAGTTACTCATTCCTAGCGGGGGGGCATATTGAGCAGTTCTTC
TRBJ1-2 TRBV12-5 NA many CASGFQGSNYGYTF TGTGCTAGTGGTTTTCAGGGGTCGAACTATGGCTACACCTTC
TRBJ2-7 TRBV24-1 NA NA CATSDYYEQYF TGTGCCACCAGTGATTACTACGAGCAGTACTTC
TRBJ2-1 TRBV6-2/TRBV6-3 TRBD2 few CASRNDRLAGGHNEQFF TGTGCCAGCAGAAACGATCGGCTAGCGGGGGGCCACAATGAGCAGTTCTTC
TRBJ2-2 TRBV6-6 NA NA CASSYYSPANTGELFF TGTGCCAGCAGTTACTACAGCCCTGCGAACACCGGGGAGCTGTTTTTT
TRBJ2-3 TRBV7-6 TRBD2 NA CTSSLRAGVPRSTDTQYF TGTACCAGCAGCTTACGAGCGGGGGTCCCCCGTAGCACAGATACGCAGTATTTT
TRBJ2-4 TRBV6-2/TRBV6-3 NA NA CASSYGHGDIQYF TGTGCCAGCAGTTACGGACATGGGGACATTCAGTACTTC
TRBJ2-2 TRBV5-4 NA NA CASSPVGGAGELFF TGTGCCAGCAGCCCCGTCGGGGGCGCCGGGGAGCTGTTTTTT
TRBJ2-3 TRBV7-6 TRBD2 NA CASSSALVRGGTDTQYF TGTGCCAGCAGCTCCGCCTTAGTGCGGGGGGGAACAGATACGCAGTATTTT
TRBJ2-1 TRBV7-2 NA many CASSLAGTQYNEQFF TGTGCCAGCAGCTTAGCCGGGACCCAGTACAATGAGCAGTTCTTC
TRBJ1-1 TRBV27 NA NA CASSFGHLNTEAFF TGTGCCAGCAGCTTCGGACACCTGAACACTGAAGCTTTCTTT
TRBJ2-2 TRBV24-1 NA NA CATREGTTTTGELFF TGTGCCACCAGGGAGGGGACCACAACCACCGGGGAGCTGTTTTTT
TRBJ2-3 TRBV12-3/TRBV12-4 TRBD2 few CASTRSGGNSFSTDTQYF TGTGCCAGCACGAGAAGCGGGGGAAATAGCTTTAGCACAGATACGCAGTATTTT
TRBJ2-3 TRBV7-6 NA NA CASSSPRDNTDTQYF TGTGCCAGCAGCTCCCCCCGGGACAACACAGATACGCAGTATTTT
TRBJ1-1 TRBV6-5 NA NA CASSYSSKSRTEAFF TGTGCCAGCAGTTACTCTTCAAAGTCGAGGACTGAAGCTTTCTTT
TRBJ2-4 TRBV7-9 NA few CASSLGAPTDIQYF TGTGCCAGCAGCTTAGGCGCCCCCACGGACATTCAGTACTTC
TRBJ2-1 TRBV28 NA NA CASSFSLGPKYNEQFF TGTGCCAGCAGTTTCTCCTTGGGACCGAAGTACAATGAGCAGTTCTTC
TRBJ1-2 TRBV5-1 NA NA CASSHTASNYGYTF TGCGCCAGCAGTCACACAGCCTCTAACTATGGCTACACCTTC
TRBJ2-7 TRBV2 TRBD1 few CASPGTGGTEQYF TGTGCCAGCCCCGGGACAGGAGGGACCGAGCAGTACTTC
TRBJ2-7 TRBV15 NA NA CATSRDTGSYEQYF TGTGCCACCAGCAGAGATACGGGATCCTACGAGCAGTACTTC
TRBJ2-7 TRBV4-1 NA NA CASSHADGYEQYF TGCGCCAGCAGCCACGCCGATGGGTACGAGCAGTACTTC
TRBJ1-2 TRBV7-2 NA many CASSLFDPGTGDGYTF TGTGCCAGCAGCTTATTTGACCCGGGGACCGGTGATGGCTACACCTTC
TRBJ1-2 TRBV27 NA NA CASSTQGSFYGYTF TGTGCCAGCAGTACACAGGGATCCTTCTATGGCTACACCTTC
TRBJ1-4 TRBV7-4 NA NA CASSLRASLSDLGEKLFF TGTGCCAGCAGCTTAAGGGCGTCCCTTTCCGATCTCGGAGAAAAACTGTTTTTT
TRBJ2-1 TRBV4-1 NA NA CASSQDNPSSSYNEQFF TGCGCCAGCAGCCAAGATAACCCCTCGAGCTCCTACAATGAGCAGTTCTTC
TRBJ1-1 TRBV7-6 TRBD1 many CASSSGRTGGSTEAFF TGTGCCAGCAGCTCCGGAAGGACAGGGGGGAGCACTGAAGCTTTCTTT
TRBJ1-1 TRBV6-5 NA many CASSYRAANTEAFF TGTGCCAGCAGTTACCGGGCAGCGAACACTGAAGCTTTCTTT
TRBJ2-7 TRBV7-2 TRBD2 many CARKVAGGYEQYF TGTGCCCGAAAGGTAGCGGGGGGCTACGAGCAGTACTTC
TRBJ1-1 TRBV19 TRBD1 few CASSSDRGLSFSEAFF TGTGCCAGTAGTTCCGACAGGGGGCTATCTTTTTCAGAAGCTTTCTTT
TRBJ2-3 TRBV19 TRBD2 few CASSKGLAFTDTQYF TGTGCCAGTAGTAAGGGACTAGCCTTCACAGATACGCAGTATTTT
TRBJ2-2 TRBV12-3/TRBV12-4 NA many CASRSGFGELFF TGTGCCAGCAGATCAGGATTCGGGGAGCTGTTTTTT
TRBJ1-1 TRBV6-2/TRBV6-3 NA NA CATTPLTFSPSMNTEAFF TGTGCCACTACTCCCTTGACCTTTTCTCCTAGCATGAACACTGAAGCTTTCTTT
TRBJ1-2 TRBV28 NA NA CASSFVQGVYGYTF TGTGCCAGCAGTTTTGTACAGGGCGTCTATGGCTACACCTTC
TRBJ2-5 TRBV4-1 TRBD2 NA CASSQEGGGVTQETQYF TGCGCCAGCAGCCAAGAGGGCGGGGGGGTAACCCAAGAGACCCAGTACTTC
TRBJ1-6 TRBV6-1 TRBD1 few CASSEPRTGGSPLHF TGTGCCAGCAGTGAACCTAGGACAGGGGGATCACCCCTCCACTTT
TRBJ1-2 TRBV6-5 TRBD1 NA CASSYPGQGKYGYTF TGTGCCAGCAGTTACCCGGGACAGGGTAAATATGGCTACACCTTC
TRBJ1-2 TRBV20-1 NA few CSARDEGGGYTF TGCAGTGCTAGGGACGAGGGGGGTGGCTACACCTTC
TRBJ2-7 TRBV12-3/TRBV12-4 TRBD2 few CASTAGTSWNEQYF TGTGCCAGCACAGCCGGGACTAGTTGGAACGAGCAGTACTTC